Included here is one T cell receptor beta chain sequence, with context. Negative isolation was applied to CD8+ and CD4+ T cells, and FACS enrichment was applied to TEMRA cells. The data are from a study of CD8 T cells in Susac syndrome. Random hexamers were used to reverse transcribe the RNA input (roughly 0.5 to 1 ug). The TCR beta CDR3 was amplified by immunoSEQ multiplex PCR across 54 Vbeta, 13 Jbeta. MiXCR, run by TCRdb on the immunoSEQ multiplex PCR reads, gives a single entry per CDR3 protein. This table has 150,000 to 200,000 distinct CDR3 sequences, 90% to 95% appearing once. This TCR came from a human donor in good health. The sequenced sample consisted of CD4+ T cells from PBMCs.

CDR3 loop: CASSPTDLTSTDTQYF. CDR3 sequence (DNA): TGTGCCAGCAGCCCGACAGATCTTACTAGCACAGATACGCAGTATTTT. The rearrangement joins TRBV3-1 to TRBJ2-3, with D possibly TRBD1 on 5 matching bases. The CDR3 covers 16 residues. V dropped 4 bases and J dropped 0 bases, with 14 bases sitting between them. Germline-derived CDR1 and CDR2 are LGHDT and YNNKEL (reference sequence).